A single sample is the source of the 25 T cell receptor beta chains below, sequenced in a study of blood T cells in healthy people across ages. The second PCR ran about 6 to 12 cycles with a sample-barcoded 5' primer and J-beta primers. TCRdb used MiXCR to reprocess the 5' RACE reads, holding one entry per CDR3 protein. The repertoire holds about 1 million distinct CDR3 sequences, with more than 40% as singletons. What was sequenced was blood. The receptor source for this set is a woman aged 60-75 years in good health.

CDR3 sequence: CATSKEATYEQYF. CDR3 DNA: TGTGCCACCAGCAAGGAGGCCACCTACGAGCAGTACTTC. The V gene is TRBV6-5, the J gene TRBJ2-7; a possible D gene is TRBD2 (5 bases). Trimming took 10 bases from V and 2 from J, leaving 15 bases between them. This CDR3 is 13 amino acids long. Per germline, CDR1 MNHEY and CDR2 SVGAGI.

This clonotype was seen a few times. The chain has TRBV7-6 and TRBJ2-5; 8 bases agree with TRBD1. The CDR3 is made up of 15 amino acids. The trim removed 4 bases at V and 2 bases at J, leaving 6 bases unmatched. The V gene's germline CDR1 is SGHVS and CDR2 FNYEAQ. The DNA for the CDR3 is TGTGCCAGCAGCTCCAGGGACAGGATGCAAGAGACCCAGTACTTC. This gives the protein CASSSRDRMQETQYF.

This clonotype was detected a few times. CDR3 coding DNA: TGTGCCAGCAGCTTAACTGGGATTAGCACAGATACGCAGTATTTT. It yields the protein CASSLTGISTDTQYF. The chain combines TRBV7-3 with TRBJ2-3; D is unclear. CDR1 is SGHTA and CDR2 is FQGTGA in the germline V gene. Trimming stripped 0 bases from V and 0 bases from J, with 7 bases between. This CDR3 region has 15 residues.

This chain connects TRBV12-3 or TRBV12-4 to TRBJ2-1; D is uncertain. The V end lost 5 bases, the J end lost 6 bases, and 20 bases lay between the germline ends. There are 16 residues in the CDR3. CDR3 sequence reads: CASSPQRRVVGNEQFF. The CDR3 region has the DNA TGTGCCAGCAGTCCCCAGCGACGAGTCGTGGGCAATGAGCAGTTCTTC.

This chain uses TRBV10-3 with TRBJ1-6, with 7 bases aligning to TRBD1. The CDR3 runs to 14 residues. V lost 6 bases, J lost 5 bases, and 4 bases stayed unmatched. CDR1 and CDR2 from the germline V gene are ENHRY and SYGVKD. The CDR3 nucleotides are TGTGCCATCAGCAGACAGGGAGATAATTCACCCCTCCACTTT. Translating it yields CAISRQGDNSPLHF.

Remarks on this clonotype: At one end, the junction sequence differs from germline, possibly due to a read error. The chain combines TRBV18 with TRBJ1-5; possibly TRBD1 for D (5 bases). The germline CDR1 and CDR2 sequences are KGHSH and LQKENI. This CDR3 spans 15 amino acids. CDR3 residues: CANSPGTDSNQPQHF. The DNA for the CDR3 is TGTGCCAACTCACCCGGGACGGATAGCAATCAGCCCCAGCATTTT.

About this clonotype: A much larger clone differs by one base, so this may be a read error. The V call is TRBV7-2, the J call TRBJ2-1; D not certain. The better agreement between TRBJ2-7 and the DNA end casts doubt on the J call. The CDR3 totals 14 residues. Germline V CDR1 and CDR2: SGHTA, FQGNSA. CDR3 in DNA: TGTGCCAGCAGCTCGGACCACTCCTACAATGAGCAGTACTTC. Encoded protein: CASSSDHSYNEQYF.

The gene calls are TRBV27 and TRBJ2-7; possibly TRBD1 for D (5 bases). The tail of the sequence fits TRBJ2-5 better, so the J call may be wrong. The CDR3 is made up of 11 amino acids. CDR1 is MNHEY and CDR2 is SMNVEV in the germline V gene (reference sequence). The DNA for the CDR3 is TGTGCCACCGTCGACAGACAGACCCAGTACTTC. Translated, it gives CATVDRQTQYF.

This clonotype occurred once. Given a much more abundant clone one base away, this may be a read error. The chain is built from TRBV11-2 and TRBJ2-7; D unresolved. Germline V CDR1 and CDR2: SGHAT, FQNNGV. This CDR3 region has 14 residues. The CDR3 sequence is CASSVDPTYGEQYF. The CDR3, as DNA: TGTGCCAGCAGCGTAGATCCGACCTATGGGGAGCAGTACTTC.

This clonotype was counted between two and nine times. V gene TRBV7-9 combines with J gene TRBJ1-6, with D perhaps TRBD1 (5 bases). This CDR3 is 18 amino acids long. Per germline, CDR1 SEHNR and CDR2 FQNEAQ (reference sequence). V lost 2 bases and J lost 6, with 20 bases in between. CDR3 nucleotide sequence: TGTGCCAGCAGCTTATCCCATTCTGGAAGGGGATCTAATTCACCCCTCCACTTT. Translated: CASSLSHSGRGSNSPLHF.

The chain uses TRBV7-8 and TRBJ2-1; weak D call: TRBD1 (5 bases). The J call may be wrong; the DNA end is better matched by TRBJ2-7. This CDR3 region has 14 residues. Germline V gene data show CDR1 as SGHVS and CDR2 as FQNEAQ. CDR3 sequence reads: CASRGDSNPNEQYF. The CDR3 DNA reads as TGTGCCAGCAGGGGCGACAGTAACCCCAATGAGCAGTACTTC.

This clonotype was seen just once. This may be a read error: a much more frequent sequence differs by one nucleotide. This chain joins TRBV6-5 and TRBJ2-3, with D perhaps TRBD2 (5 bases). Per germline, CDR1 MNHEY and CDR2 SVGAGI. This CDR3 is 13 amino acids long. Trimming removed 8 bases from V and 4 bases from J, with 13 bases in between. The CDR3 reads CASRRAVPDTQYF. The CDR3 coding sequence is TGTGCCAGCCGGCGGGCAGTCCCAGATACGCAGTATTTT.

This clonotype has more than one count but fewer than ten. This chain joins TRBV7-9 and TRBJ1-4; D is unclear. The CDR3 covers 16 residues. V lost 1 base to trimming and J lost 0 bases, with 9 bases between them. Germline V gives CDR1 SEHNR, CDR2 FQNEAQ (reference sequence). CDR3 sequence (DNA): TGTGCCAGCAGCTTAGAAATACAGCCAACTAATGAAAAACTGTTTTTT. Translated, it gives CASSLEIQPTNEKLFF.

The chain recombines TRBV12-3 or TRBV12-4 with TRBJ2-5; D is unclear. Trimming pared 6 bases from V and 4 bases from J, leaving 9 bases between. This CDR3 has 12 amino acids. CDR3 residues: CASSEYRETQYF. The CDR3 DNA follows: TGTGCCAGCAGCGAGTATCGAGAGACCCAGTACTTC.

There are a few counts of this clonotype. The chain links TRBV4-1 to TRBJ2-7; 7 bases match TRBD2. This CDR3 contains 15 residues. CDR1 MGHRA and CDR2 YSYEKL come from the germline V gene. V was pared by 1 base and J by 7 bases, with 10 bases of the junction left unmatched. The CDR3 protein is CASSQVGGGRDEQYF. In nucleotides, the CDR3 is TGCGCCAGCAGCCAAGTGGGGGGAGGGCGCGATGAGCAGTACTTC.

This sequence joins TRBV12-3 or TRBV12-4 and TRBJ2-1; 9 bases agree with TRBD1. With V trimmed by 6 bases and J by 6 bases, 6 bases remained unmatched. The length of the CDR3 is 14 residues. CDR3 in DNA: TGTGCCAGCAGCACAGGGGGCAAGAGCAATGAGCAGTTCTTC. As protein: CASSTGGKSNEQFF.

The J gene is TRBJ2-5, the V gene TRBV5-6, with TRBD1 matching over 7 bases. TRBJ2-7 matches the DNA end more closely, so the J call is doubtful. Germline loops: CDR1 SGHDT, CDR2 YYEEEE. CDR3 length: 14 amino acids. CDR3 DNA: TGTGCCAGCAGCTTTCCAGACAGGGAACACGAGCAGTACTTC. This gives the protein CASSFPDREHEQYF.

This clonotype has just one count. This chain connects TRBV20-1 to TRBJ2-7; 8 bases are shared with TRBD1. The V segment lost 1 base and the J segment 7 bases; nucleotides outside the gene matches: 12. This CDR3 spans 15 amino acids. The V gene's germline CDR1 is DFQATT and CDR2 SNEGSKA (reference sequence). In nucleotides, the CDR3 is TGCAGTGCTAGAGTGGACAGGGCCTCCTACAATGAGCAGTACTTC. Its translation is CSARVDRASYNEQYF.

The CDR3 DNA reads TGTGCCAGCAGTTATAGGATAACAAACGAGCAGTACTTC. It yields the protein CASSYRITNEQYF. V usage is TRBV6-5 and J usage is TRBJ2-7; D unresolved. Per germline, CDR1 MNHEY and CDR2 SVGAGI. This CDR3 region has 13 residues. V lost 3 bases and J lost 5, with 11 bases in between.

This clonotype showed up many times. The rearrangement links TRBV9 to TRBJ1-5, with D tentatively TRBD1 (5 bases). There are 14 residues in the CDR3. Trimming removed 4 bases from V and 5 bases from J, with 13 bases in between. Looked up from germline, CDR1 is SGDLS and CDR2 is YYNGEE. CDR3 nucleotides: TGTGCCAGCAGCCCGGGGGTCGTCGATCAGCCCCAGCATTTT. Translated: CASSPGVVDQPQHF.

This chain joins TRBV10-2 and TRBJ2-1; D uncertain. Germline V gene lookup returns CDR1 WSHSY and CDR2 SAAADI. V was shortened by 2 bases and J by 13 bases, with 15 bases between the two germline ends. The CDR3 covers 13 residues. CDR3 residues: CASSERRTPTQFF. DNA of the CDR3: TGCGCCAGCAGTGAGCGCCGGACCCCGACTCAGTTCTTC.

This clonotype was found a few times. The chain links TRBV12-3 or TRBV12-4 to TRBJ2-7, with 9 bases matching TRBD2. This CDR3 comprises 15 residues. V was pared by 5 bases and J by 2 bases, with 7 bases of the junction left unmatched. The CDR3 DNA sequence: TGTGCCAGCAGTCGCGGAGCGGGAGGACCCTACGAGCAGTACTTC. It yields the protein CASSRGAGGPYEQYF.

This clonotype occurred once. The V and J genes are TRBV6-1 and TRBJ2-1; 8 nucleotides match TRBD1. Germline V gene lookup returns CDR1 MNHNS and CDR2 SASEGT. CDR3 length: 14 amino acids. J gave up 3 bases and V 6 bases, and 4 bases lay outside the gene matches. In DNA, the CDR3 is TGTGCCAGCAGGCAGGGGGCGGGCTACAATGAGCAGTTCTTC. Its translation is CASRQGAGYNEQFF.

This clonotype was detected only a few times. V and J are TRBV11-2 and TRBJ2-5; possibly TRBD1 or TRBD2 for D (7 bases each). There are 17 residues in the CDR3. Germline loops: CDR1 SGHAT, CDR2 FQNNGV. Trimming removed 8 bases from V and 0 bases from J, with 22 bases in between. As DNA, the CDR3 is TGTGCCAGCGGGTGGGGACTAACAGGGGCGTACCAAGAGACCCAGTACTTC. Protein sequence: CASGWGLTGAYQETQYF.

The chain is built from TRBV20-1 and TRBJ2-3; 9 bases line up with TRBD2. The V and J ends lost 0 bases and 2 bases, in that order; junction bases with no gene match: 6. The CDR3 runs to 16 residues. Germline assignment: CDR1 DFQATT and CDR2 SNEGSKA (reference sequence). CDR3 residues: CSARDLVAGDTDTQYF. The CDR3 DNA is TGCAGTGCTAGAGATCTAGTAGCGGGGGACACAGATACGCAGTATTTT.